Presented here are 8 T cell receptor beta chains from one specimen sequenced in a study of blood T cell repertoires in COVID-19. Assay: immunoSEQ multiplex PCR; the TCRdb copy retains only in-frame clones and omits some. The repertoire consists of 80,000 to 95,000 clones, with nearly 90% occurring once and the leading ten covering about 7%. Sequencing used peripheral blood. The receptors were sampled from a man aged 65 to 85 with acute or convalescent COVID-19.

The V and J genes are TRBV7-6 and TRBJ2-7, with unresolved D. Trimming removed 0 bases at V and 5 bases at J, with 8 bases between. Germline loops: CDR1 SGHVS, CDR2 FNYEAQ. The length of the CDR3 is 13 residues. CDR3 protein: CASSLAGLNEQYF. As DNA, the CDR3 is TGTGCCAGCAGCTTAGCCGGGTTAAACGAGCAGTACTTC. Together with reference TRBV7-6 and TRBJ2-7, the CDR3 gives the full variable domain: GAGVSQSPRYKVTKRGQDVALRCDPISGHVSLYWYRQALGQGPEFLTYFNYEAQQDKSGLPNDRFSAERPEGSISTLTIQRTEQRDSAMYRCASSLAGLNEQYFGPGTRLTVT.

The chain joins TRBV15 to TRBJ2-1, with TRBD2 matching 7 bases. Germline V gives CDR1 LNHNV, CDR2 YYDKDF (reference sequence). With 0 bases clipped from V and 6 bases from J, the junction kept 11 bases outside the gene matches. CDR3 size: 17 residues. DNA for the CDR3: TGTGCCACCAGCAGAGATCGGGGGGACCTAATATCCAATGAGCAGTTCTTC. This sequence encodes CATSRDRGDLISNEQFF. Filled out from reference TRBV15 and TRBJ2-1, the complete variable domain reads DAMVIQNPRYQVTQFGKPVTLSCSQTLNHNVMYWYQQKSSQAPKLLFHYYDKDFNNEADTPDNFQSRRPNTSFCFLDIRSPGLGDTAMYLCATSRDRGDLISNEQFFGPGTRLTVL.

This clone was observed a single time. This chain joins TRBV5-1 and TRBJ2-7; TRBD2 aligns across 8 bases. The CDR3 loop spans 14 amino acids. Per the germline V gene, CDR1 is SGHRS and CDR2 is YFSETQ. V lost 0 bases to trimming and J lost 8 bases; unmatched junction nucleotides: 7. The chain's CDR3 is CASSLEGLGGQQYF. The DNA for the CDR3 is TGCGCCAGCAGCTTGGAGGGACTAGGTGGACAGCAGTACTTC.

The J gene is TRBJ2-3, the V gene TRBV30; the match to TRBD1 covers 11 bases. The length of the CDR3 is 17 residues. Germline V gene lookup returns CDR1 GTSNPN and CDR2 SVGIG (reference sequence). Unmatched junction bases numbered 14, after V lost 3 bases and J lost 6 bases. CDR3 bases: TGTGCCTGGAGACCCTTATTAGGGACAGGGGGTGCGGATACGCAGTATTTT. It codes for CAWRPLLGTGGADTQYF.

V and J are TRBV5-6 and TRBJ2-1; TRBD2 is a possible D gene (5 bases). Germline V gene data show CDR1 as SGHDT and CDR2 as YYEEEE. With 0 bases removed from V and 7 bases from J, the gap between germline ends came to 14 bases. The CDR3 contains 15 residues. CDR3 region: CASSLGGVGVNEQFF. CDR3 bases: TGTGCCAGCAGCTTGGGGGGAGTGGGAGTAAATGAGCAGTTCTTC.

The CDR3 DNA sequence: TGTGCCAGCAGCTTCCTAGCGGGAGTAGGAACCGGGGAGCTGTTTTTT. It yields the protein CASSFLAGVGTGELFF. The V gene is TRBV5-6, the J gene TRBJ2-2; 10 bases are shared with TRBD2. Trimming cost V 2 bases and J 5 bases; bases outside gene matches: 6. Germline assignment: CDR1 SGHDT and CDR2 YYEEEE. This CDR3 is built from 16 residues.

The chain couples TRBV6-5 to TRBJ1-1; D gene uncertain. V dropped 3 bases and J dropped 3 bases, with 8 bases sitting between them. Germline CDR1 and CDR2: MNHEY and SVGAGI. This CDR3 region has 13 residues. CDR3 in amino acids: CASSYTGDTEAFF. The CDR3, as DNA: TGTGCCAGCAGTTATACCGGGGACACTGAAGCTTTCTTT.

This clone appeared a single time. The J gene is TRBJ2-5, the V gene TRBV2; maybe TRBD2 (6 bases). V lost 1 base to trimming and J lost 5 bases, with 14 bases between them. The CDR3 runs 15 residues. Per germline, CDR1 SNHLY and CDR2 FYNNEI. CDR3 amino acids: CASSEGGVGGETQYF. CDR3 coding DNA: TGTGCCAGCAGTGAAGGCGGGGTTGGGGGGGAGACCCAGTACTTC.